The 5 T cell receptor beta chains reported below all come from one sample, sequenced in a study of shared T cell receptors in the human thymus. Here immunoSEQ multiplex PCR was the method, and the copy in TCRdb shows in-frame clones only, minus some. The table records hundreds of thousands of clones, 88% of them present only once. The sample was also reused in another study, on human thymus T cells.

The sequenced sample consisted of thymocytes. Receptors originate from a boy younger than two with a congenital heart defect.

This clone was detected only once. The chain has TRBV11-3 and TRBJ1-4; TRBD1 might be the D (5 bases). V gave up 8 bases and J gave up 11 bases, with 15 bases separating them. The CDR3 contains 12 residues. In germline, CDR1 is SGHNT, CDR2 YENEEA. CDR3 DNA: TGTGCCAGCGGTCACGGGGGGGACAAACTGTTTTTT. This sequence encodes CASGHGGDKLFF.

In DNA, the CDR3 is TGTGCCAGCAGTTTATGCAGGCCGGGAGACCAAGAGACCCAGTACTTC. It is translated as CASSLCRPGDQETQYF. V and J are TRBV28 and TRBJ2-5; D might be TRBD2 (6 bases). The CDR3 totals 16 residues. Germline CDR1 MDHEN, CDR2 SYDVKM. Trimming removed 0 bases at V and 0 bases at J, with 11 bases between.

The chain couples TRBV2 to TRBJ2-7, with TRBD1 identical over 8 bases. From germline, CDR1 is SNHLY and CDR2 FYNNEI. The ends lost 4 bases at V and 2 bases at J; junction bases unmatched: 7. The CDR3 contains 15 residues. The CDR3 region is CASSVRRDRTYEQYF. As DNA, the CDR3 is TGTGCCAGCAGTGTACGCCGGGACAGGACCTACGAGCAGTACTTC.

This chain uses TRBV23-1 with TRBJ2-1; D might be TRBD2 (5 bases). TRBV23-1 is an ORF; its function is uncertain. The CDR3 runs 16 residues. Trimming shortened V by 4 bases and J by 4 bases, and 17 bases separated the two germline ends. CDR3 amino acids: CASSPQRHPVYNEQFF. DNA of the CDR3: TGCGCCAGCAGTCCTCAGCGGCATCCGGTTTACAATGAGCAGTTCTTC.

The J gene is TRBJ2-2, the V gene TRBV19, with 7 positions matching TRBD1. The germline CDR1 and CDR2 sequences are LNHDA and SQIVND (reference sequence). The CDR3 sequence is 15 residues long. V trimming: 5 bases; J trimming: 1 base; junction bases outside the gene matches: 4. The CDR3 DNA sequence: TGTGCCAGTAGTCCAGGGGGTAGGAACACCGGGGAGCTGTTTTTT. Amino acid sequence: CASSPGGRNTGELFF.